This T cell receptor beta chain emerged from a study of graft-versus-host responses after intestinal transplantation. As for the study in general: Transplants were multivisceral, liver-intestinal, or isolated intestinal. Following induction with anti-thymocyte globulin, all recipients were given tacrolimus and steroids for about 3 years. Whole-study findings and limits: Peak levels of circulating GvH clones tracked with early post-transplant HvG declines.

Only in-frame clones appear in the TCRdb table, and some are missing; sequencing was by immunoSEQ multiplex PCR. Of approximately 15,000 clones in the sample, 30% were seen once. Responders (about 200,000, CFSE-labeled) met about 200,000 stimulators that were irradiated and violet-dye-labeled. Sorting was performed after the reaction on proliferating CFSE-low CD3+CD4+ and CD3+CD8+ responders. Specimen: alloreactive CD8+ T cells from a mixed lymphocyte reaction culture, collected before intestinal transplant. The subset is: CFSE-low proliferating T cells sorted from roughly six-day pre-transplant mixed lymphocyte reaction (GvH or HvG direction). The receptor was derived from a human patient who received an intestinal transplant.

CDR3 amino acids: CASSSQAGLPNEQFF. CDR3 nucleotide sequence: TGTGCCAGCAGCTCCCAGGCGGGACTTCCTAATGAGCAGTTCTTC. V gene TRBV7-8 combines with J gene TRBJ2-1, with D possibly being TRBD2 (6 bases). Trimming took off 4 bases at V and 7 bases at J, with 17 bases between the two ends. Germline CDR1 reads SGHVS; CDR2 reads FQNEAQ. CDR3 length equals 15 residues.